The present T cell receptor beta chain was sequenced within a study of T cells after yellow fever vaccination. General study results and limits: Abundant contaminating clonotypes from the bulk population could appear in FACS-sorted repertoires. After the booster, 95% to 98% of CD4 and about nine tenths of CD8 primary-response clones were re-detected. The CD4 and CD8 compartments had a small share of their clonotypes in common.

TCRdb reanalysed the 5' RACE reads using MiXCR and keeps one entry per CDR3 protein. The table shows some 110,000 distinct CDR3 sequences, with 7.4% occurring only once. CDR1 is MNHEY, CDR2 SVGAGI, per germline. The V and J ends lost 0 bases and 9 bases respectively, with 13 bases between them. This CDR3 region has 14 residues. This clonotype was picked up many times. Its antigen is still unknown. The sample was CD4+ T cells sorted from PBMCs, taken 10 days after the first yellow fever vaccination. The chain recombines TRBV6-5 with TRBJ2-3, with unresolved D. This clonotype originated in a man aged 18 to 30 who received the YFV17D yellow fever vaccine. The CDR3 reads CASSYSPFLRTQYF. In DNA form, the CDR3 reads TGTGCCAGCAGTTACTCCCCCTTTCTTCGGACGCAGTATTTT.